This T cell receptor beta chain was captured by sequencing in a study of regulatory T cells in long-lasting Graves disease. Study-wide context: It was over 5 years of antithyroid drugs, with positive TSH receptor antibodies, that meant persistent Graves' disease.

In this sample, this clonotype turned up a few times. V gave up 5 bases and J gave up 7 bases, with 14 bases separating them. This CDR3 spans 14 amino acids. Germline V CDR1 and CDR2: LNHDA, SQIVND (reference sequence). Time point reported: persistent/refractory GD, antithyroid drugs over 5 years with positive TRAb. After RNA was extracted from PBMCs, the TCR library was made from it. Library construction for TCR beta used iRepertoire HTBI primers and Arm-PCR of CDR3 regions. TCRdb redid the calling of the multiplex PCR reads with MiXCR, one entry per CDR3 protein. The sample records around 450,000 distinct CDR3 sequences, 20% to 25% being singletons.

The receptor was isolated from a female donor with Graves disease. The source was peripheral blood mononuclear cells (PBMCs), collected when the disease was refractory, from a patient treated with antithyroid drugs. The gene calls are TRBV19 and TRBJ2-2; perhaps D is TRBD1 or TRBD2 (5 bases each). The CDR3 loop reads CASSGYGAHGELFF. DNA for the CDR3: TGTGCCAGTAGTGGGTACGGGGCCCACGGGGAGCTGTTTTTT.